The clone carrying this T cell receptor beta chain was seen only a few times. The CDR3 extends over 14 amino acids. V trimming: 5 bases; J trimming: 5 bases; junction bases outside the gene matches: 6. Germline CDR1 and CDR2: MNHEY and SVGAGI. The record originates from a study of blood T cell repertoires in COVID-19. In the study overall: PBMCs, B-cell-depleted T cells, or T cells were the source of the cDNA or gDNA that made up the material.

Generated by immunoSEQ multiplex PCR, the TCRdb table keeps only in-frame clones and is missing some. This table has some 65,000 clones, about 86% appearing once. This chain joins TRBV6-5 and TRBJ1-5; 7 nucleotides align to TRBD1. The sequence came from a man aged 35 to 55 with COVID-19, enrolled during active disease. Sequenced: peripheral blood. CDR3 sequence: CASSLTGDYQPQHF. The CDR3 DNA follows: TGTGCCAGCAGTCTTACAGGGGATTATCAGCCCCAGCATTTT.